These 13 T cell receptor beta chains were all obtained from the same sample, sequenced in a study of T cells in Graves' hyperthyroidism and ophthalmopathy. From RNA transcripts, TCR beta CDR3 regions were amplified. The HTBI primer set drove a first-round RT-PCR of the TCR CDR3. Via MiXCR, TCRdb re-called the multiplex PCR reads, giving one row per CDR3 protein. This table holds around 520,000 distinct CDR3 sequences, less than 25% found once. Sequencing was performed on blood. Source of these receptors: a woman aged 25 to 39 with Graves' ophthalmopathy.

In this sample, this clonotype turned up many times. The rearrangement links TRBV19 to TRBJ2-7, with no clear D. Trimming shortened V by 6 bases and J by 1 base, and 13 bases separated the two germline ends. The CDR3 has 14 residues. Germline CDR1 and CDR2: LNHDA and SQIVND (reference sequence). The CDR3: CASSPGIGSYEQYF. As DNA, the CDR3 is TGTGCCAGTAGCCCAGGTATTGGGTCCTACGAGCAGTACTTC.

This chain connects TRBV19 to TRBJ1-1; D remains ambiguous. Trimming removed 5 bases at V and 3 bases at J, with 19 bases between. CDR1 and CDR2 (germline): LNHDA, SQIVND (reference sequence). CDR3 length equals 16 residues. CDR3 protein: CASSLRTTLYYTEAFF. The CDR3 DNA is TGTGCCAGTAGTCTCCGAACGACACTCTATTACACTGAAGCTTTCTTT.

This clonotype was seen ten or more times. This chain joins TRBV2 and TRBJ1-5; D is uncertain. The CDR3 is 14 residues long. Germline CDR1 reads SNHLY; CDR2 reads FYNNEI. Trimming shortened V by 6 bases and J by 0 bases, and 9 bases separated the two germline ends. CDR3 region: CASSGQYSNQPQHF. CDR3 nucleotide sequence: TGTGCCAGCAGCGGCCAGTATAGCAATCAGCCCCAGCATTTT. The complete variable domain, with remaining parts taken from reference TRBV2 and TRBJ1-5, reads EPEVTQTPSHQVTQMGQEVILRCVPISNHLYFYWYRQILGQKVEFLVSFYNNEISEKSEIFDDQFSVERPDGSNFTLKIRSTKLEDSAMYFCASSGQYSNQPQHFGDGTRLSIL.

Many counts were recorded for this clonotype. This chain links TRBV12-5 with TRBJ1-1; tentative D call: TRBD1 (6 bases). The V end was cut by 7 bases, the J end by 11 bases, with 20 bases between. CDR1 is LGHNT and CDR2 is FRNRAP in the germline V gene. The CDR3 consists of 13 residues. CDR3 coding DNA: TGTGCTAGTGCCGATATACAGGGAAATAAGGCTTTCTTT. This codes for CASADIQGNKAFF.

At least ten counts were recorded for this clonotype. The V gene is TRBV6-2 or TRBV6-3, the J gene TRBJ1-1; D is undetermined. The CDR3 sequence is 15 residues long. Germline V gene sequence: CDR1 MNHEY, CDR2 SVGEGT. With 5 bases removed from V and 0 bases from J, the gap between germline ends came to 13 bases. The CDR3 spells CASSMWSRVNTEAFF. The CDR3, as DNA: TGTGCCAGCAGTATGTGGAGCAGAGTGAACACTGAAGCTTTCTTT.

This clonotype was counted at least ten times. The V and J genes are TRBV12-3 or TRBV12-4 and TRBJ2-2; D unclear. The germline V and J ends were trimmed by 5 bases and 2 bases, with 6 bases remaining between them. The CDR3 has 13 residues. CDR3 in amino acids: CASSPGNTGELFF. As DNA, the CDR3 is TGTGCCAGCAGTCCGGGTAACACCGGGGAGCTGTTTTTT.

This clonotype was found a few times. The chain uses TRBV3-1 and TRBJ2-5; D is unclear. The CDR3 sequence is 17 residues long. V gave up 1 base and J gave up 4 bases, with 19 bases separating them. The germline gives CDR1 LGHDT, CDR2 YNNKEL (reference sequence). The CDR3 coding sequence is TGTGCCAGCAGCCAAGCCCTTCCAGGCAGCATCCTAGAGACCCAGTACTTC. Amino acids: CASSQALPGSILETQYF.

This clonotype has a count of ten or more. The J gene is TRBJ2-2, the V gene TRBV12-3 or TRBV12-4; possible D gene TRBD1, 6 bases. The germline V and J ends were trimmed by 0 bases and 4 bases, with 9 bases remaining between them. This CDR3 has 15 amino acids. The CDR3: CASSLARGTTGELFF. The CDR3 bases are TGTGCCAGCAGTTTAGCGAGGGGGACCACCGGGGAGCTGTTTTTT.

The CDR3 DNA reads TGTGCCTGGAGGATCGACAGCGGTGGGGAGCAGTACTTC. Its protein product is CAWRIDSGGEQYF. The V and J genes are TRBV30 and TRBJ2-7; possibly TRBD1 or TRBD2 for D (5 bases each). Germline assignment: CDR1 GTSNPN and CDR2 SVGIG (reference sequence). This CDR3 contains 13 residues. V was pared by 3 bases and J by 7 bases, with 16 bases between.

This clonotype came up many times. As DNA, the CDR3 is TGCGCCAGCAGTATTCAGGGAACCTCATCCTACGAGCAGTACTTC. Amino acids: CASSIQGTSSYEQYF. The chain has TRBV5-1 and TRBJ2-7; D is possibly TRBD1 (5 bases). Trimming cost V 5 bases and J 1 base, with 16 bases left between them. Germline V lookup: CDR1 SGHRS, CDR2 YFSETQ. The CDR3 runs 15 residues.

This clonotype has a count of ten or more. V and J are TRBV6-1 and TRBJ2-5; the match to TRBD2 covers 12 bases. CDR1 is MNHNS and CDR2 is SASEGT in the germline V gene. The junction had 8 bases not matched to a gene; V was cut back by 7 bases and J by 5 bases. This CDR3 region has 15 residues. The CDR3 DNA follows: TGTGCCAGCACCGGGTCTAGCGGGGGGGCGGAGACCCAGTACTTC. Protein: CASTGSSGGAETQYF.

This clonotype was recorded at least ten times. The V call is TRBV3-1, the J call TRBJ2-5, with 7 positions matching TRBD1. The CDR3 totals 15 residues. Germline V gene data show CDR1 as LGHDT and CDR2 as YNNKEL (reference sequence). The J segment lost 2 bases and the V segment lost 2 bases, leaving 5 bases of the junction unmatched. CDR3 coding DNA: TGTGCCAGCAGCCAATCGCCGGGACAGCAAGAGACCCAGTACTTC. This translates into CASSQSPGQQETQYF.

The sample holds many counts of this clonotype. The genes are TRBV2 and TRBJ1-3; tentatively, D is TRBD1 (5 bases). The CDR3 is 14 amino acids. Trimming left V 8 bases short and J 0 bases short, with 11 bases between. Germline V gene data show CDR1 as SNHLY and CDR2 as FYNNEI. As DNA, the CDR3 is TGTGCCAGCTCAAGGGACTCCTCTGGAAACACCATATATTTT. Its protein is CASSRDSSGNTIYF. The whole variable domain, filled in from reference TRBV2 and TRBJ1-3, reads EPEVTQTPSHQVTQMGQEVILRCVPISNHLYFYWYRQILGQKVEFLVSFYNNEISEKSEIFDDQFSVERPDGSNFTLKIRSTKLEDSAMYFCASSRDSSGNTIYFGEGSWLTVV.